Detailed here is one T cell receptor beta chain. Its antigen target is currently unknown. No base quality values were provided; no much bigger clone lies one nucleotide off. This sample was taken from a study of Ad26.COV2.S vaccination and SARS-CoV-2 variants (dated by TCRdb to about 2021). In terms of the full investigation: Donors in the vaccine arm were drawn from COV1001, a multicentre, randomized, double-blind, placebo-controlled phase I-IIa trial testing Ad26.COV2.S in healthy adults. Dosing of Ad26.COV2.S was intramuscular, at either 5x10^10 or 1x10^11 viral particles, delivered as one shot or as two shots spaced 56 days apart. Blinding of investigators to trial group allocation was maintained during experiments and outcome assessment. A total of approximately 30 samples were included in the TCR-sequenced set, comprising about 20 Ad26.COV2.S vaccine recipients, 5 placebo recipients and 8 SARS-CoV-2 convalescent individuals. The specificity and breadth of SARS-CoV-2-reactive T cell receptors after Ad26.COV2.S vaccination were assessed by TCRbeta repertoire sequencing. Trial participants were randomized into five groups of five: low-dose or high-dose Ad26.COV2.S given once or twice, or placebo on both occasions. The full study reports these points: Spike-specific TCR breadth was higher in Ad26.COV2.S recipients than in placebo recipients (P = 0.0014). Vaccine and placebo recipients had similar non-spike TCR breadth, a finding consistent with the vaccine containing only spike. The study was not powered for comparison of responses between vaccine doses or regimens. The authors noted that the TCR breadth and depth analyses may have underestimated total T cell responses. After vaccination, substantial breadth of spike-specific CD8+ and CD4+ T cell responses was reported.

The immunoSEQ Assay was the method used to sequence TCRbeta CDR3 regions. After extraction, genomic DNA underwent amplification by bias-controlled multiplex PCR, followed by high-throughput sequencing. The paper's processing steps were these. To quantify the absolute abundance of each unique TCRbeta CDR3 region, sequences were collapsed and filtered. Usable DNA was measured by amplifying reference genes present in all nucleated cells, and TCRbeta template counts were normalized to that usable DNA to estimate T cell fraction. Repertoire TCRs were annotated as SARS-CoV-2-specific by exact matching of V gene, CDR3 amino acid sequence and J gene to a known reactive TCR set. The reference SARS-CoV-2 TCR set was derived from MIRA and filtered for enrichment in COVID-19-positive ImmuneCODE repertoires, a step that removed public or cross-reactive TCRs. Based on the MIRA antigens, annotated TCRs were further analysed at the level of specific ORF or position within ORF. Depth was the summed frequency of annotated unique rearrangements, while breadth was defined as annotated unique rearrangements over total unique productive rearrangements. Group comparisons of TCR breadth used two-sided Wilcoxon rank-sum tests. The table was pulled from immuneACCESS by TCRdb, which kept in-frame rearrangements only. Such tables lose some clones; where checked, under half of the loss comes from unresolved V genes, and the rest has no known cause. For V, J and clone size, that table is used; D and trimming come from the DNA. Counted in this sample were 300,000 to 350,000 clones; roughly 86% of them appeared once. The ten largest clones capture roughly 2.1% of the sample.

In light of the paper, this sample's treatment or condition label describes: around 19 received Ad26.COV2.S at low or high dose, single or two shots; 5 received placebo; per-sample allocation not given. For vaccine and placebo recipients, repertoires were sequenced using samples collected on day 63 after the first injection. In Cohort 1b, around 23 adults aged 18-55 years were enrolled at a single site in Boston, USA, between 29 July and 7 August 2020. As a vaccine, Ad26.COV2.S was a replication-incompetent adenovirus type 26 vector that expressed a prefusion-stabilized SARS-CoV-2 spike protein derived from the original Wuhan strain. According to the germline V gene (reference sequence), CDR1 reads SGHNT and CDR2 reads YYREEE. Trimming takes 0 bases off V and 7 bases off J; junction bases not matched to a gene: 7. The CDR3, cysteine through phenylalanine, is 16 amino acids long. The sequence is cut down to CDR3 DNA, 48 bases in frame from base 1.

This clonotype originated in a person aged 18-60 years who received the Ad26.COV2.S COVID-19 vaccine or a placebo. Sequencing used peripheral blood, obtained in a trial of Ad26.COV2.S vaccine versus placebo. The rearranged chain carries TRBV5-4 and TRBJ2-2; the central 9 bases match TRBD1. The base sequence is TGTGCCAGCAGCTTGGAGAGGGACAGGGATAACGGGGAGCTGTTTTTT. The encoded protein is CASSLERDRDNGELFF.